This TCR beta chain was profiled in a study of OX40 agonist ivuxolimab in advanced cancers. TCRdb's copy holds only in-frame clones and misses some; the assay was immunoSEQ multiplex PCR. In the table there are 65,000 or so clones, 86% of which are singletons. Trimming cost V 5 bases and J 1 base, with 9 bases left between them. Germline CDR1 and CDR2: SNHLY and FYNNEI. The CDR3 loop spans 14 amino acids. Specimen: CD4+ or CD8+ T cells sorted from blood, collected in a trial of the OX40 agonist ivuxolimab. The chain recombines TRBV2 with TRBJ2-4; D possibly corresponds to TRBD1 (6 bases). The receptor comes from an adult with an advanced solid tumor such as melanoma, head and neck, liver or kidney cancer. CDR3 DNA sequence: TGTGCCAGCAGTACAGGGCGGGCCAAAAACATTCAGTACTTC. Amino acids: CASSTGRAKNIQYF.